This paragraph covers one TCR beta chain sequence. CDR1 and CDR2 (germline): SGHRS, YFSETQ. The V and J ends lost 0 bases and 7 bases respectively, with 8 bases between them. The CDR3 length is 14 residues. The data derive from a study of control samples from healthy donors and cancer patients. Method: immunoSEQ multiplex PCR; TCRdb's copy keeps in-frame clones and lacks some. The sample holds some 120,000 clones, about 93% seen once. The chain has TRBV5-1 and TRBJ1-6, with D uncertain. Input material: PBMCs. This clonotype originated in a man aged 50 to 60 with head and neck cancer. The CDR3 DNA sequence: TGCGCCAGCAGCTTGGGGGGTAGGAATTCACCCCTCCACTTT. Amino acid sequence: CASSLGGRNSPLHF.